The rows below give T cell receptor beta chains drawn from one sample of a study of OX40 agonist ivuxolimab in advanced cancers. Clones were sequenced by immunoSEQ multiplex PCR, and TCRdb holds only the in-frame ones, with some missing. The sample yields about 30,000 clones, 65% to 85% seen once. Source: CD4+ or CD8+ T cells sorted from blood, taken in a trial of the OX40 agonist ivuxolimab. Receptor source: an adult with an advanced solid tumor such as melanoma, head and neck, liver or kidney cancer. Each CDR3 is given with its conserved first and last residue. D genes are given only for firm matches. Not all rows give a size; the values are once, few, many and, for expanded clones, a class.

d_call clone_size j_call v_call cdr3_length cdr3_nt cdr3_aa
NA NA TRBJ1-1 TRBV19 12 TGTGCCACCAGACTAGGCAGCACTGAAGCTTTCTTT CATRLGSTEAFF
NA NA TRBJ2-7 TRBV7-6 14 TGTGCCAGCAGCTTGGTCGCGAACTCCTACGAGCAGTACTTC CASSLVANSYEQYF
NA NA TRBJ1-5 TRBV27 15 TGTGCCAGCAGTTCCGGACACAGAGGCAATCAGCCCCAGCATTTT CASSSGHRGNQPQHF
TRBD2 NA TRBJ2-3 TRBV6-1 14 TGTGCCACCGAAGCGGGAGGTGGCACAGATACGCAGTATTTT CATEAGGGTDTQYF
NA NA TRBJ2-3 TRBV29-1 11 TGCAGCGTTGAAATTGCAGATACGCAGTATTTT CSVEIADTQYF
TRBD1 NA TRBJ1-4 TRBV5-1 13 TGCGCCAGCAGCCCGAGGACAGGGGAAAAACTGTTTTTT CASSPRTGEKLFF
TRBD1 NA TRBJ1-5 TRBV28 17 TGTGCCAGCAGTTCGGACAGGGGGTCGTATAGCAATCAGCCCCAGCATTTT CASSSDRGSYSNQPQHF
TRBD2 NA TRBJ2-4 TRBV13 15 TGTGCCAGCAGCTTAGCTAGCGGGGGGCCAGCCCAATTCCACTTC CASSLASGGPAQFHF
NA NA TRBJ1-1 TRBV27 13 TGTGCCAGCAAGGAGGGAGCGAACACTGAAGCTTTCTTT CASKEGANTEAFF
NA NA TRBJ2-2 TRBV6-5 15 TGTGCCAGCAGTTACTCGATAGGTGGCACCGGGGAGCTGTTTTTT CASSYSIGGTGELFF
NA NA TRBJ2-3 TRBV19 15 TGTGCCAGTACCTCACTAGGTTCGTCCCCAGATACGCAGTATTTT CASTSLGSSPDTQYF
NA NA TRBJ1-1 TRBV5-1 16 TGCGCCAGCGGGCGGGGGCAGTCCTCAAGGGACACTGAAGCTTTCTTT CASGRGQSSRDTEAFF
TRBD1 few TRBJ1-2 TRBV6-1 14 TGTGCCAGCAGTGGCGGGGGGACAGTCTATGGCTACACCTTC CASSGGGTVYGYTF
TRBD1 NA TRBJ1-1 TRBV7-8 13 TGTGCCAGCAGCTTAGGACAGGGAACTGAAGCTTTCTTT CASSLGQGTEAFF
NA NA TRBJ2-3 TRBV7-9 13 TGTGCCAGCAGCGAACCATTCACAGATACGCAGTATTTT CASSEPFTDTQYF
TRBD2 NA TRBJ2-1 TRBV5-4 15 TGTGCCAGCAGCCCCACTAGCGGGGGTTACAATGAGCAGTTCTTC CASSPTSGGYNEQFF
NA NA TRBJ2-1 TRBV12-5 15 TGTGCTAGTGGTTCCACCATCAGACTGGACAATGAGCAGTTCTTC CASGSTIRLDNEQFF
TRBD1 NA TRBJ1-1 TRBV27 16 TGTGCCAGCAGTTCCGGACAGGGGCCTTCGGGCACTGAAGCTTTCTTT CASSSGQGPSGTEAFF
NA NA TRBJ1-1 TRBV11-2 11 TGTGCCAGCAGCTTAGGGTGGAAAGCTTTCTTT CASSLGWKAFF
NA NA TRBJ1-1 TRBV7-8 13 TGCGCCAGCAGCCAACCCAGTGGCACTGAAGCTTTCTTT CASSQPSGTEAFF
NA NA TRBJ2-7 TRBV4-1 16 TGCGCCAGCAGCCAAGGTGTAGGGGCAAGCTCCTACGAGCAGTACTTC CASSQGVGASSYEQYF
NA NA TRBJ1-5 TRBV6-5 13 TGTGCCAGCAGTCCCACAGGCAATCAGCCCCAGCATTTT CASSPTGNQPQHF
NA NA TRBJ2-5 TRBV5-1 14 TGCGCCAGCAGCTTGGACGTCTTCCCTGGGACCCAGTACTTC CASSLDVFPGTQYF
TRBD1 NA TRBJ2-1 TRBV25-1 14 TGTGCCAGCAGTGAATGGGGACAGGGCGATGAGCAGTTCTTC CASSEWGQGDEQFF
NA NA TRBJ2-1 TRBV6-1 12 TGTGCCAGCAGTGAATGGGGTGATGAGCAGTTCTTC CASSEWGDEQFF
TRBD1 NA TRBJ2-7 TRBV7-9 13 TGTGCCAGCAGCCGGGGACAGGCCTACGAGCAGTACTTC CASSRGQAYEQYF
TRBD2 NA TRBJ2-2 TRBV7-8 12 TGTGCCGGGGAGGGAGGGACCGGGGAGCTGTTTTTT CAGEGGTGELFF
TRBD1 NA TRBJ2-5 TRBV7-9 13 TGTGCCAGCAGCTTAGACAGGGGAGAGACCCAGTACTTC CASSLDRGETQYF
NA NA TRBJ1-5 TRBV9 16 TGTGCCAGCAGCGCCGGGACCCCGTATAGCAATCAGCCCCAGCATTTT CASSAGTPYSNQPQHF
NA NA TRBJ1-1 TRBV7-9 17 TGTGCCAGCAGCTTAGTTTGGGCGGGGGGCCTCGAAACTGAAGCTTTCTTT CASSLVWAGGLETEAFF
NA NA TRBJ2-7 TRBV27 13 TGTGCCAGCAGTTTATCACAGGGTTACGAGCAGTACTTC CASSLSQGYEQYF
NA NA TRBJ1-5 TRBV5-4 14 TGTGCCACTCAGGCCCCAGGGAGCAATCAGCCCCAGCATTTT CATQAPGSNQPQHF
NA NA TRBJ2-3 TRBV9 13 TGTGCCAGCAGCGCCTTTTACACAGATACGCAGTATTTT CASSAFYTDTQYF
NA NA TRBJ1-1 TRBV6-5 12 TGTGCCAGCAGTTTAGGACCGACGGAAGCTTTCTTT CASSLGPTEAFF
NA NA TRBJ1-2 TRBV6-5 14 TGTGCCAGCAGCCCGGGACCGTTTAACTATGGCTACACCTTC CASSPGPFNYGYTF
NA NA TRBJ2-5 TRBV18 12 TGTGCCAGCTCACCCTACCAAGAGACCCAGTACTTC CASSPYQETQYF
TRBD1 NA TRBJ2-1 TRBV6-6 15 TGTGCCAGCAGTTGGACGACAGGGGAGGACAATGAGCAGTTCTTC CASSWTTGEDNEQFF
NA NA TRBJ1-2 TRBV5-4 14 TGTGCCAGCAGCTTGGAATCAGGGTTGGGCGGCTACACCTTC CASSLESGLGGYTF
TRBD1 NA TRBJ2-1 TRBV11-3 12 TGTGCCAGCAGCTTAGAAACGGGACAGGAGGTCTTC CASSLETGQEVF
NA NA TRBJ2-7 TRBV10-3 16 TGTGCCATCAGTGAGTCGAGTCTAGCAGGGACTTACGAGCAGTACTTC CAISESSLAGTYEQYF
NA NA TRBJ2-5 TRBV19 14 TGTGCCAGTAGTATCGGTAGGAACCAAGAGACCCAGTACTTC CASSIGRNQETQYF
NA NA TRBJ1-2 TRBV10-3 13 TGTGCCATCAGTGAGTCGCGGGGAGATGGCTACACCTTC CAISESRGDGYTF
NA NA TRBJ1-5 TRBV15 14 TGTGCCACCCATTCCAGTGATAGCAATCAGCCCCAGCATTTT CATHSSDSNQPQHF
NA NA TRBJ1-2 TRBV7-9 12 TGTGCCAGCAGCGGGGGCGGCTATGGCTACACCTTC CASSGGGYGYTF
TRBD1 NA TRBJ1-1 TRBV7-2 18 TGTGCCAGCAGCTTAGATCCCCCCGGGACAGGGTCGGGGACTGAAGCTTTCTTT CASSLDPPGTGSGTEAFF
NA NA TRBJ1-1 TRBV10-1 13 TGCGCCAGCAGCCCAGGGGCAAGCACTGAAGCTTTCTTT CASSPGASTEAFF
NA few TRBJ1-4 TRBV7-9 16 TGTGCCAGCAGCGGGGGAACTGGCTGGACTAATGAAAAACTGTTTTTT CASSGGTGWTNEKLFF
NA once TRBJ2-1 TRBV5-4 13 TGTGCCAGCAGCTTGAGAGGGGGCAATGAGCAGTTCTTC CASSLRGGNEQFF
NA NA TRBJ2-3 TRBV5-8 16 TGTGCCAGCAGCTTGGGGTCCGGGATGGGGCCAGATACGCAGTATTTT CASSLGSGMGPDTQYF
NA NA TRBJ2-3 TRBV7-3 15 TGTGCCAGCAGCTTACTAGCAGATAGCACAGATACGCAGTATTTT CASSLLADSTDTQYF
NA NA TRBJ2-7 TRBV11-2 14 TGTGCCAGCACACAAGGGGCAGGGAGCTACGAGCAGTACTTC CASTQGAGSYEQYF
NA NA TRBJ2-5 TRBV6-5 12 TGTGCCAGCAGGGGGGCGGGAGAGACCCAGTACTTC CASRGAGETQYF
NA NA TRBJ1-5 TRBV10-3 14 TGTGCCATCAGTGAGTCAGGGGAGAATCAGCCCCAGCATTTT CAISESGENQPQHF
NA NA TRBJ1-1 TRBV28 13 TGTGCCAGCAGTCTCGATGTGGGCACTGAAGCTTTCTTT CASSLDVGTEAFF
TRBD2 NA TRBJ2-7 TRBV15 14 TGTGCCACCAGCGGGGGGGAGGGGCCCTACGAGCAGTACTTC CATSGGEGPYEQYF
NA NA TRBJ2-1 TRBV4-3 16 TGCGCCAGCAGCCAAGATATCAGCAACGGTTTCGATGAGCAGTTCTTC CASSQDISNGFDEQFF
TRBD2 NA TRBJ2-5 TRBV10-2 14 TGCGCCAGCAGCGAAGCGGGAGGATGGGAGACCCAGTACTTC CASSEAGGWETQYF
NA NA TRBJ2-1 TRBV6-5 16 TGTGCCAGCAGTTATTACGGAAGCGGGCGATGGGGTGAGCAGTTCTTC CASSYYGSGRWGEQFF
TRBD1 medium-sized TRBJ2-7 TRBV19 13 TGTGCCAGTAATCCAGGGGGCTCCTACGAGCAGTACTTC CASNPGGSYEQYF